This T cell receptor beta chain is from a study of PD-L1 blockade in urothelial cancer. The time point is: pretreatment peripheral blood. CDR1 is SGHRS and CDR2 is YFSETQ in the germline V gene. The ends lost 2 bases at V and 6 bases at J; junction bases unmatched: 10. This CDR3 is 16 amino acids long. Produced via immunoSEQ multiplex PCR; TCRdb's table is partial and in-frame only. The repertoire holds approximately 32,000 clones, with approximately 85% as singletons. This material consisted of PBMCs, taken around atezolizumab (anti-PD-L1) treatment. The origin of this receptor is a man in his sixties with urothelial cancer. The chain employs TRBV5-1 and TRBJ2-7; 11 nucleotides agree with TRBD2. The chain's CDR3 is CASSFQASGGPGEQYF. In DNA form, the CDR3 reads TGCGCCAGCAGCTTTCAGGCTAGCGGGGGGCCCGGCGAGCAGTACTTC.